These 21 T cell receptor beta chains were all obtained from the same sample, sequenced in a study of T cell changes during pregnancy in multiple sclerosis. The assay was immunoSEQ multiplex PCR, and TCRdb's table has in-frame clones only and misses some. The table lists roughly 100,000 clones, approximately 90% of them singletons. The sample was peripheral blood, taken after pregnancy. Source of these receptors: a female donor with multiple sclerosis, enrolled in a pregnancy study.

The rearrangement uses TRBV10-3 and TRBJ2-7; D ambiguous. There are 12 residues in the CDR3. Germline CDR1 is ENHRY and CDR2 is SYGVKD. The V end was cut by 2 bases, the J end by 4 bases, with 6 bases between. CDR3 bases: TGTGCCATCAGTGAGACCAGATACGAGCAGTACTTC. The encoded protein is CAISETRYEQYF.

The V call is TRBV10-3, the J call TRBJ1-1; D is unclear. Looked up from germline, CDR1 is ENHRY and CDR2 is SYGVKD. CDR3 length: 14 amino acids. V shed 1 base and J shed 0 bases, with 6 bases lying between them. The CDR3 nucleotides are TGTGCCATCAGTGAGTTTATCGTGAACACTGAAGCTTTCTTT. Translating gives CAISEFIVNTEAFF.

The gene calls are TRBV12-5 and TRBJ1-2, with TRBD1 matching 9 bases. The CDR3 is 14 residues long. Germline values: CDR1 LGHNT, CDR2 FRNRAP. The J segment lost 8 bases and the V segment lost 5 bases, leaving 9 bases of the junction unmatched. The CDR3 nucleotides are TGTGCTAGTGGTCCACCACAGGGGGCCGGGGGCTACACCTTC. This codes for CASGPPQGAGGYTF.

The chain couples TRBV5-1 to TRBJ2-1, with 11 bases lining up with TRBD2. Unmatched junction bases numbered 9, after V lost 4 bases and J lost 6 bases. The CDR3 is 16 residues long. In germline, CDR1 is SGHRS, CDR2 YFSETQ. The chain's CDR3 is CASSPSLAGARNEQFF. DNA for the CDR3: TGCGCCAGCAGCCCCTCACTAGCGGGGGCCCGCAATGAGCAGTTCTTC.

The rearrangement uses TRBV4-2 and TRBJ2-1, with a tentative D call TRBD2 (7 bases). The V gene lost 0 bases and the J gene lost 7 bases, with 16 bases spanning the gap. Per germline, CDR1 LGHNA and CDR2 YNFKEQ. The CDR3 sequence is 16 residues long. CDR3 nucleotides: TGTGCCAGCAGCCAAGAATCGTGGGGGGGCCGGAATGAGCAGTTCTTC. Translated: CASSQESWGGRNEQFF.

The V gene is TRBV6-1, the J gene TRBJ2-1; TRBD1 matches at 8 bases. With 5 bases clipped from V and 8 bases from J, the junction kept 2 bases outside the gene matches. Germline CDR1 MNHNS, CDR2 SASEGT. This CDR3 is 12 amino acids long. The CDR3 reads CASSQTGDEQFF. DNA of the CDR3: TGTGCCAGCAGTCAGACAGGGGATGAGCAGTTCTTC.

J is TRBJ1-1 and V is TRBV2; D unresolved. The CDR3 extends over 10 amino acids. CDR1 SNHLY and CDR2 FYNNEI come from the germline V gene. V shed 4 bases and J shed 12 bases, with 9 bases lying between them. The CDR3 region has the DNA TGTGCCAGCAGTGGGATGGAGCCTTTCTTT. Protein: CASSGMEPFF.

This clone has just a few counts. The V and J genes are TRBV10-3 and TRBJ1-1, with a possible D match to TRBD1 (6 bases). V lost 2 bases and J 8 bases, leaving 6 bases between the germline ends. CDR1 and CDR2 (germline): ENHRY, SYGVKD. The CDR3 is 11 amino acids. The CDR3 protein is CAISEGTEAFF. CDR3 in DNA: TGTGCCATCAGTGAGGGGACAGAAGCTTTCTTT.

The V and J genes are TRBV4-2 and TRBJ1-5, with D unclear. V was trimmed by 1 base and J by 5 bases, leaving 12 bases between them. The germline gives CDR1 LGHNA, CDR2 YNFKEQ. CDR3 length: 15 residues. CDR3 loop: CASSQGGGMDQPQHF. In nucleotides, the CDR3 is TGTGCCAGCAGCCAAGGCGGCGGAATGGATCAGCCCCAGCATTTT.

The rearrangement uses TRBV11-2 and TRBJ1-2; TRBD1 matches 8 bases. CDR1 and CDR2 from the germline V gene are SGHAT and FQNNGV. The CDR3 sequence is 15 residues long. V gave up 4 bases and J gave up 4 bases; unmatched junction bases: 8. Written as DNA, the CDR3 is TGTGCCAGCAGCTCTCAGGGGGCGCGAGTCTATGGCTACACCTTC. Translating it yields CASSSQGARVYGYTF. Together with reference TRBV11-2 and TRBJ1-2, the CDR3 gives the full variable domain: EAGVAQSPRYKIIEKRQSVAFWCNPISGHATLYWYQQILGQGPKLLIQFQNNGVVDDSQLPKDRFSAERLKGVDSTLKIQPAKLEDSAVYLCASSSQGARVYGYTFGSGTRLTVV.

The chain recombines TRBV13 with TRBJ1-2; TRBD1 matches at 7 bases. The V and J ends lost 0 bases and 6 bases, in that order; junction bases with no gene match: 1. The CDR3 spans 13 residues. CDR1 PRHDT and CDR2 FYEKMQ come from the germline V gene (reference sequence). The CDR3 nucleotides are TGTGCCAGCAGCTTAGGAGGGGGCGATGGCTACACCTTC. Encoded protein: CASSLGGGDGYTF.

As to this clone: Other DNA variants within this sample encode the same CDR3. The DNA of the CDR3 is TGCAGCGTTGAAGGGACAAGGCGGAACACTGAAGCTTTCTTT. This translates into CSVEGTRRNTEAFF. The chain joins TRBV29-1 to TRBJ1-1, with a tentative D call TRBD1 (5 bases). Germline V gives CDR1 SQVTM, CDR2 ANQGSEA. V lost 1 base and J 1 base, leaving 10 bases between the germline ends. The CDR3 length is 14 residues.

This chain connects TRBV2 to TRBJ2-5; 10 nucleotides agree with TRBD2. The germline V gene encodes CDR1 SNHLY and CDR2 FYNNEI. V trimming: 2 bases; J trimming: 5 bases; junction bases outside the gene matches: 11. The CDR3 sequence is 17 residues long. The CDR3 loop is CASSEKGVAGGVETQYF. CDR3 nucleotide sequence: TGTGCCAGCAGTGAAAAGGGAGTAGCGGGGGGTGTCGAGACCCAGTACTTC.

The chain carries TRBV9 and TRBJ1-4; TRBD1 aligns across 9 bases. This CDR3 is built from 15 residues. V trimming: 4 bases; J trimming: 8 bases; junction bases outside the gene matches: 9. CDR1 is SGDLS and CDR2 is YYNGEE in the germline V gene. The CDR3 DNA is TGTGCCAGCAGCCAAAGAGGGACAGGGTACGAAAAACTGTTTTTT. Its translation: CASSQRGTGYEKLFF.

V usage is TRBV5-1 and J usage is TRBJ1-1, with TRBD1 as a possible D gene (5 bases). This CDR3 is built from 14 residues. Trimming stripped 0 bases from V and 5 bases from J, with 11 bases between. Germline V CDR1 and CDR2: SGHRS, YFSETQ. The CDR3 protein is CASSLASGETEAFF. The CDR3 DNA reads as TGCGCCAGCAGCTTGGCCTCGGGGGAAACTGAAGCTTTCTTT.

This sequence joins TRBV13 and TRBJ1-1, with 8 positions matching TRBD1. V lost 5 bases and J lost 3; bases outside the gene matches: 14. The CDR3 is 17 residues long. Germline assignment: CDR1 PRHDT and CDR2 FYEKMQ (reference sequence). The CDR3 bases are TGTGCCAGCAGCACACGAAACGACGACAGGGGACACACTGAAGCTTTCTTT. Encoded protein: CASSTRNDDRGHTEAFF.

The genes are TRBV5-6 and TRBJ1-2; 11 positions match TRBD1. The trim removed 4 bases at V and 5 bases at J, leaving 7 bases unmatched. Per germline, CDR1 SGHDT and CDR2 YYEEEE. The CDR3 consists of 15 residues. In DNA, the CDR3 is TGTGCCAGCAGCCTCGGACAGGGGGCAGGGTATGGCTACACCTTC. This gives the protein CASSLGQGAGYGYTF. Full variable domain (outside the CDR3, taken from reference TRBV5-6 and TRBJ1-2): DAGVTQSPTHLIKTRGQQVTLRCSPKSGHDTVSWYQQALGQGPQFIFQYYEEEERQRGNFPDRFSGHQFPNYSSELNVNALLLGDSALYLCASSLGQGAGYGYTFGSGTRLTVV.

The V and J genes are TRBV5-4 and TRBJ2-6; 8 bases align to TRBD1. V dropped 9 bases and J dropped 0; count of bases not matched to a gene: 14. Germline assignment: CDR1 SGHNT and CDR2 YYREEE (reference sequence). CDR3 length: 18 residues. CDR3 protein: CATPGDGRGPSGANVLTF. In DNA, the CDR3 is TGTGCCACCCCCGGAGATGGCAGGGGGCCCTCTGGGGCCAACGTCCTGACTTTC.

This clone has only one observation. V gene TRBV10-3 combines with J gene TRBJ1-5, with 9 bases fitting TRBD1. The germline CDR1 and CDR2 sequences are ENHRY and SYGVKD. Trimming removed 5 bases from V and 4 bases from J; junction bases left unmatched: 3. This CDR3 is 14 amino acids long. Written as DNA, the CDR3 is TGTGCCATCAGTCAGGGACAGGGAAATCAGCCCCAGCATTTT. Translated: CAISQGQGNQPQHF.

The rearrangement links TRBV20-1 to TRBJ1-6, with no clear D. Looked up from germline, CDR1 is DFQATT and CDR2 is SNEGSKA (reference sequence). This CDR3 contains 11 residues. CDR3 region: CRNRGGQPLHF. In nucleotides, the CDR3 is TGCAGAAACCGAGGAGGGCAACCCCTCCACTTT.

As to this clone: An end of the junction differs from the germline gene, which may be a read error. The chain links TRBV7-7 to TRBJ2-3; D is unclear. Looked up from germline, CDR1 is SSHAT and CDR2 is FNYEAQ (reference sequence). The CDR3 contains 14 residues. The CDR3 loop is CASSLARFTDTQYF. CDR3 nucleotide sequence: TGTGCTAGCAGCTTAGCCAGGTTCACAGATACGCAGTATTTT.